This T cell receptor (beta chain) was identified during a study of blood T cell repertoires in COVID-19. Assay: immunoSEQ multiplex PCR; the TCRdb copy retains only in-frame clones and omits some. Seen here are around 100,000 clones, about 90% observed once, and the top ten hold about 6.9%. V was shortened by 6 bases and J by 2 bases, with 5 bases between the two germline ends. This CDR3 region has 11 residues. CDR1 is SNHLY and CDR2 is FYNNEI in the germline V gene. V and J are TRBV2 and TRBJ2-7, with D unclear. Specimen: peripheral blood. The clonotype originates from a man aged 25 to 40 in a cohort sampled during active COVID-19. The chain's CDR3 is CASSPAYEQYF. CDR3 DNA sequence: TGTGCCAGCAGCCCGGCCTACGAGCAGTACTTC.